The 15 T cell receptor beta chains below all came from one sample that was sequenced in a study of blood T cell repertoires in COVID-19. Data came from immunoSEQ multiplex PCR; TCRdb stores just in-frame clones and leaves some out. Found here are about 240,000 clones, around 86% of them singletons; the top ten hold roughly an eighth. The sequencing sample was made of peripheral blood. These receptors were obtained from a woman in her fifties or sixties with active or convalescent COVID-19.

V usage is TRBV7-2 and J usage is TRBJ2-7; 7 bases map to TRBD2. The CDR3 has 14 residues. CDR1 and CDR2 (germline): SGHTA, FQGNSA. The V segment lost 4 bases and the J segment 3 bases; nucleotides outside the gene matches: 6. The CDR3 sequence: CASSWGGASYEQYF. DNA for the CDR3: TGTGCCAGCAGCTGGGGAGGGGCAAGCTACGAGCAGTACTTC.

This chain uses TRBV5-1 with TRBJ2-7; the match to TRBD1 covers 10 bases. The trim removed 2 bases at V and 6 bases at J, leaving 14 bases unmatched. This CDR3 contains 17 residues. Germline V CDR1 and CDR2: SGHRS, YFSETQ. Written as DNA, the CDR3 is TGCGCCAGCAGCTTAGAACCTTTTGGGACAGGGGTGGCCGAGCAGTACTTC. It specifies CASSLEPFGTGVAEQYF.

This clone was observed a few times. The chain links TRBV27 to TRBJ1-2; D is perhaps TRBD1 (5 bases). Germline values: CDR1 MNHEY, CDR2 SMNVEV (reference sequence). The germline V and J ends were trimmed by 3 bases and 9 bases, with 14 bases remaining between them. The CDR3 is 13 residues long. Here the CDR3 reads CASSFGAVRSYTF. The CDR3 DNA reads TGTGCCAGCAGTTTTGGGGCGGTCCGTAGCTACACCTTC.

In this sample, this clone turned up a few times. The chain employs TRBV27 and TRBJ1-2, with 7 bases fitting TRBD1. V lost 2 bases, J lost 4 bases, and 10 bases stayed unmatched. The CDR3 is 16 residues long. Per the germline V gene, CDR1 is MNHEY and CDR2 is SMNVEV (reference sequence). The CDR3 here is CASSLKPVTGSYGYTF. CDR3 nucleotide sequence: TGTGCCAGCAGTTTAAAGCCGGTGACAGGGAGCTATGGCTACACCTTC.

The chain couples TRBV20-1 to TRBJ2-1; 8 nucleotides line up with TRBD2. After removal of 6 bases from V and 10 bases from J, the junction contained 2 bases not matched to a gene. Germline CDR1 DFQATT, CDR2 SNEGSKA (reference sequence). The CDR3 length is 10 residues. Here the CDR3 reads CSAPGGEQFF. DNA of the CDR3: TGCAGTGCCCCGGGGGGGGAGCAGTTCTTC.

The chain carries TRBV5-5 and TRBJ2-7; tentative D call: TRBD2 (6 bases). Trimming took off 5 bases at V and 2 bases at J, with 14 bases between the two ends. This CDR3 has 14 amino acids. Germline assignment: CDR1 SGHKS and CDR2 YYEKEE (reference sequence). This chain's CDR3 is CASSSRETAYEQYF. The CDR3 DNA reads TGTGCCAGCAGTTCCCGGGAGACAGCCTACGAGCAGTACTTC.

This chain connects TRBV2 to TRBJ2-5; tentative D call: TRBD2 (5 bases). V was clipped by 7 bases and J by 0 bases, with 12 bases between them. The CDR3 is made up of 14 amino acids. Germline CDR1 SNHLY, CDR2 FYNNEI. The CDR3 protein is CASKSGNHQETQYF. The CDR3 DNA sequence: TGTGCCAGCAAGTCGGGGAACCACCAAGAGACCCAGTACTTC. Filled out from reference TRBV2 and TRBJ2-5, the complete variable domain reads EPEVTQTPSHQVTQMGQEVILRCVPISNHLYFYWYRQILGQKVEFLVSFYNNEISEKSEIFDDQFSVERPDGSNFTLKIRSTKLEDSAMYFCASKSGNHQETQYFGPGTRLLVL.

The chain couples TRBV27 to TRBJ1-2, with 7 bases that match TRBD1. V gave up 5 bases and J gave up 7 bases; unmatched junction bases: 7. Germline assignment: CDR1 MNHEY and CDR2 SMNVEV (reference sequence). The CDR3 runs 13 residues. CDR3 sequence reads: CASSPTTGTGYTF. Here the CDR3 DNA reads TGTGCCAGCAGTCCGACGACAGGGACTGGCTACACCTTC.

This chain links TRBV27 with TRBJ2-2; 11 bases match TRBD1. The CDR3 has 15 residues. Looked up from germline, CDR1 is MNHEY and CDR2 is SMNVEV (reference sequence). V dropped 5 bases and J dropped 8; count of bases not matched to a gene: 7. CDR3 nucleotides: TGTGCCAGCAGTGTCAGGACAGGGGGCGCGGGGGAGCTGTTTTTT. As protein: CASSVRTGGAGELFF.

This clone has just a few counts. V gene TRBV6-5 combines with J gene TRBJ1-5; 7 bases are shared with TRBD1. The junction had 6 bases not matched to a gene; V was cut back by 4 bases and J by 3 bases. The CDR3 totals 15 residues. Germline loops: CDR1 MNHEY, CDR2 SVGAGI. As DNA, the CDR3 is TGTGCCAGCAGTTCCCGACAGGGAATCAATCAGCCCCAGCATTTT. Translating it yields CASSSRQGINQPQHF.

The chain recombines TRBV5-6 with TRBJ1-2; D perhaps matches TRBD1 (5 bases). The V and J ends lost 4 bases and 8 bases respectively, with 21 bases between them. The CDR3 consists of 15 residues. Germline CDR1 SGHDT, CDR2 YYEEEE. CDR3 sequence reads: CASSVTFPMRGGYTF. The CDR3 nucleotides read TGTGCCAGCAGCGTGACATTCCCCATGCGGGGGGGCTACACCTTC.

This chain uses TRBV5-1 with TRBJ1-1; 9 nucleotides align to TRBD1. The CDR3 runs to 13 residues. The germline V gene has CDR1 SGHRS and CDR2 YFSETQ. V shed 5 bases and J 3 bases; nucleotides not matched to a gene: 2. The CDR3 here is CASRRQGDTEAFF. The CDR3 nucleotides read TGCGCCAGCAGGAGACAGGGGGACACTGAAGCTTTCTTT.

The chain carries TRBV5-6 and TRBJ2-7; tentatively, D is TRBD1 (6 bases). Germline loops: CDR1 SGHDT, CDR2 YYEEEE. This CDR3 is built from 13 residues. V dropped 7 bases and J dropped 0 bases, with 11 bases sitting between them. CDR3: CASSGENSYEQYF. The CDR3 DNA is TGTGCCAGCTCAGGGGAGAACTCCTACGAGCAGTACTTC.

Only a few counts were recorded for this clone. The rearrangement links TRBV6-1 to TRBJ1-3; no reliable D call. This CDR3 is 14 amino acids long. The V end was cut by 2 bases, the J end by 15 bases, with 20 bases between. The germline gives CDR1 MNHNS, CDR2 SASEGT. CDR3 sequence (DNA): TGTGCCAGCAGTGAACAGGTTTTGGGAGGTCTTGGATATTTT. It specifies CASSEQVLGGLGYF.

This clone was detected only a few times. The chain links TRBV7-9 to TRBJ2-7; no firm D call. The germline V gene encodes CDR1 SEHNR and CDR2 FQNEAQ (reference sequence). The CDR3 consists of 12 residues. Trimming took 2 bases from V and 5 from J, leaving 7 bases between them. The CDR3 spells CASSLRVNEQYF. The DNA for the CDR3 is TGTGCCAGCAGCTTAAGAGTTAACGAGCAGTACTTC.